This TCR beta chain was obtained from a study of blood T cells in healthy people across ages. Across the study: T cells yielded about one barcoded beta molecule per two cells through template switching.

This CDR3 region has 12 residues. With 0 bases removed from V and 2 bases from J, the gap between germline ends came to 5 bases. Germline-derived CDR1 and CDR2 are GTSNPN and SVGIG (reference sequence). Broader study findings: With age, beta diversity per million T cells declined roughly linearly, significantly by 40. With naive T cell percentage, TCR beta diversity showed a strong correlation. Any changes in expanded clonotypes were possibly confounded, as donor CMV status remained unknown.

About this clonotype: Its cognate antigen is unknown.

A sample-barcoded 5' primer and a J-beta primer mix were used in a second PCR of about 7 to 12 cycles. TCRdb re-called the 5' RACE reads through MiXCR, storing one row per CDR3 protein. The sample yields roughly 1.7 million distinct CDR3 sequences, around 35% seen once. The chain has TRBV30 and TRBJ2-7, with D uncertain. The clonotype was recovered from a woman aged 25 to 39 in good health. Specimen: blood. CDR3 in amino acids: CAWSVSAYEQYF. CDR3 sequence (DNA): TGTGCCTGGAGTGTTTCGGCCTACGAGCAGTACTTC.